Listed below are T cell receptor beta chains from one sample, sequenced in a study of OX40 agonist ivuxolimab in advanced cancers. Libraries were prepared by immunoSEQ multiplex PCR; TCRdb keeps only in-frame clonotypes and omits some of them. The sample has about 24,000 clones; approximately 85% are singletons. Sample: CD4+ or CD8+ T cells sorted from blood, taken in a trial of the OX40 agonist ivuxolimab. The receptors come from an adult with an advanced solid tumor such as melanoma, head and neck, liver or kidney cancer. Each CDR3 is given with its conserved first and last residue. The D gene is left open where the match is weak. Clone size is not always given. Where it is, it says once, few, many or a class for expanded clones.

J gene	D gene	V gene	clone size	CDR3 protein	CDR3 DNA
TRBJ1-2	.	TRBV7-2	few	CASSPRSHGYTF	TGTGCCAGCAGCCCGCGGTCCCATGGCTACACCTTC
TRBJ2-7	.	TRBV7-4	.	CASSLQRGAGSTFPYEQYF	TGTGCCAGCAGCTTACAACGTGGGGCAGGGTCCACATTCCCCTACGAGCAGTACTTC
TRBJ2-5	TRBD2	TRBV5-4	.	CASSYGLAGAQETQYF	TGTGCCAGCAGCTACGGACTAGCGGGAGCCCAAGAGACCCAGTACTTC
TRBJ1-5	.	TRBV7-2	.	CASPLPSGGFVNQPQHF	TGTGCCAGCCCCCTCCCGTCCGGGGGCTTCGTGAATCAGCCCCAGCATTTT
TRBJ1-1	.	TRBV19	.	CASSIRGLTEAFF	TGTGCCAGTAGTATTCGAGGGCTCACTGAAGCTTTCTTT
TRBJ2-3	.	TRBV27	.	CASGLGRETDTQYF	TGTGCCAGCGGTCTTGGCAGGGAAACAGATACGCAGTATTTT
TRBJ1-6	.	TRBV6-5	.	CASRINRDYNSPLHF	TGTGCCAGCAGGATCAACAGGGACTATAATTCACCCCTCCACTTT
TRBJ2-7	.	TRBV6-5	.	CASSSPGLREQYF	TGTGCCAGCAGTTCGCCGGGACTGCGGGAGCAGTACTTC
TRBJ2-5	.	TRBV7-8	.	CASSSSLASKTQYF	TGTGCCAGCAGCTCCTCACTAGCTAGCAAGACCCAGTACTTC
TRBJ2-1	TRBD2	TRBV5-1	.	CASSSTSGSYNEQFF	TGCGCCAGCAGCTCCACTAGCGGGAGCTACAATGAGCAGTTCTTC
TRBJ2-7	.	TRBV5-1	.	CASSLEGSLVYEQYF	TGCGCCAGCAGCTTGGAGGGGAGTCTAGTCTACGAGCAGTACTTC
TRBJ2-7	TRBD1	TRBV6-5	.	CASNYWTGRSGEQYF	TGTGCCAGCAATTATTGGACAGGGAGATCGGGCGAGCAGTACTTC
TRBJ2-7	TRBD2	TRBV19	once	CASSMGGSAYEQYF	TGTGCCAGTAGTATGGGGGGGAGTGCCTACGAGCAGTACTTC
TRBJ2-1	.	TRBV4-3	.	CASSQEVSRHNEQFF	TGCGCCAGCAGCCAAGAGGTTAGCAGGCACAATGAGCAGTTCTTC
TRBJ2-3	.	TRBV27	.	CASSPPTGRVTQYF	TGTGCCAGCAGCCCTCCGACAGGGAGGGTTACGCAGTATTTT
TRBJ1-4	.	TRBV5-6	.	CASSLYGVANEKLFF	TGTGCCAGCAGCTTGTACGGGGTGGCTAATGAAAAACTGTTTTTT
TRBJ2-3	TRBD2	TRBV7-9	.	CASSQDKRDTDTQYF	TGCGCCAGCAGCCAAGACAAGCGGGACACAGATACGCAGTATTTT
TRBJ1-2	.	TRBV10-2	.	CASSVTRNAIYGYTF	TGCGCCAGCAGTGTGACCAGGAATGCAATCTATGGCTACACCTTC
TRBJ1-1	.	TRBV27	.	CASSFGASWLRNTEAFF	TGTGCCAGCAGTTTCGGAGCGTCTTGGCTGAGGAACACTGAAGCTTTCTTT
TRBJ2-1	TRBD2	TRBV29-1	.	CSAHSGGALDEQFF	TGCAGCGCTCATAGCGGGGGGGCTCTCGATGAGCAGTTCTTC
TRBJ2-3	TRBD2	TRBV5-6	few	CASSLAQFSGGTQYF	TGTGCCAGCAGCTTGGCCCAATTTAGCGGGGGTACGCAGTATTTT
TRBJ2-3	.	TRBV2	.	CASSESSGPPTDTQYF	TGTGCCAGCAGTGAATCCAGCGGACCCCCCACAGATACGCAGTATTTT
TRBJ1-1	.	TRBV30	few	CAWSVWGHPNTEAFF	TGTGCCTGGAGTGTATGGGGACACCCGAACACTGAAGCTTTCTTT
TRBJ2-1	.	TRBV5-4	.	CASSLGSVGSPFNEQFF	TGTGCCAGCAGCTTGGGTTCCGTGGGGTCCCCATTCAATGAGCAGTTCTTC
TRBJ2-7	TRBD2	TRBV10-3	.	CAIRTSGGEYEQYF	TGTGCCATCAGGACTAGCGGGGGGGAGTACGAGCAGTACTTC
TRBJ2-3	.	TRBV7-3	.	CASRVSVAASTDTQYF	TGTGCCAGCAGAGTGTCGGTAGCAGCTAGCACAGATACGCAGTATTTT
TRBJ1-1	.	TRBV10-2	.	CASSDRRRMRQAFF	TGCGCCAGCAGTGACAGACGGAGGATGAGGCAAGCTTTCTTT
TRBJ2-2	TRBD1	TRBV6-6	.	CASSSRTGGYTGELFF	TGTGCCAGCAGTTCCCGGACAGGGGGGTACACCGGGGAGCTGTTTTTT
TRBJ2-7	TRBD1	TRBV18	.	CASSPPAGGPKNEQYF	TGTGCCAGCTCACCACCCGCAGGGGGCCCGAAAAACGAGCAGTACTTC
TRBJ2-7	.	TRBV7-8	once	CASSPGGISYEQYF	TGTGCCAGCAGCCCAGGGGGGATTTCCTACGAGCAGTACTTC
TRBJ2-5	.	TRBV7-3	.	CASSPTGLQETQYF	TGTGCCAGCAGTCCAACGGGTCTCCAAGAGACCCAGTACTTC
TRBJ2-1	TRBD2	TRBV27	.	CASSSIFSGGGNEQFF	TGTGCCAGCAGTTCCATTTTTAGCGGGGGAGGCAATGAGCAGTTCTTC
TRBJ2-7	.	TRBV4-3	.	CASSPRVLSYEQYF	TGCGCCAGCTCCCCGAGGGTACTATCCTACGAGCAGTACTTC
TRBJ1-6	.	TRBV5-1	.	CASSLEGSSYNSPLHF	TGCGCCAGCAGTCTGGAGGGGAGCTCCTATAATTCACCCCTCCACTTT
TRBJ2-7	.	TRBV13	.	CASSYRWSSWEQYF	TGTGCCAGCAGCTACCGATGGTCCTCCTGGGAGCAGTACTTC
TRBJ2-3	TRBD2	TRBV5-1	.	CASSPRTSGIKTDTQYF	TGCGCCAGCAGCCCCCGGACTAGCGGGATTAAAACAGATACGCAGTATTTT
TRBJ1-1	TRBD1	TRBV5-4	.	CASSLAGGDTEAFF	TGTGCCAGCAGCTTGGCAGGGGGTGACACAGAAGCTTTCTTT
TRBJ1-1	.	TRBV19	.	CASSRGRGEAFF	TGTGCCAGTAGCCGTGGGAGGGGTGAAGCTTTCTTT
TRBJ1-2	TRBD1	TRBV6-5	.	CASSYAGQVDYYGYTF	TGTGCCAGCAGTTATGCGGGACAGGTGGACTACTATGGCTACACCTTC
TRBJ2-3	TRBD2	TRBV5-1	few	CASSPGLAGGGDTQYF	TGCGCCAGCAGCCCAGGACTAGCGGGGGGCGGAGATACGCAGTATTTT
TRBJ2-7	.	TRBV9	.	CASSVGTEAYEQYF	TGTGCCAGCAGCGTAGGGACAGAGGCCTACGAGCAGTACTTC
TRBJ2-1	.	TRBV5-6	.	CASSLLADLSDEQFF	TGTGCCAGCAGCTTGTTGGCGGATCTAAGCGATGAGCAGTTCTTC
TRBJ1-5	.	TRBV5-6	.	CASSWRGGPQHF	TGTGCCAGCAGCTGGAGGGGGGGGCCCCAGCATTTT
TRBJ2-3	TRBD2	TRBV5-6	.	CASSQPGGNTDTQYF	TGTGCCAGCAGCCAGCCGGGAGGCAACACAGATACGCAGTATTTT
TRBJ2-4	.	TRBV30	few	CAWSRGQVKNIQYF	TGTGCCTGGAGTAGGGGTCAGGTAAAAAACATTCAGTACTTC
TRBJ1-4	.	TRBV7-9	.	CASSLGTAQTATNEKLFF	TGTGCCAGCAGCTTAGGGACAGCACAAACAGCAACTAATGAAAAACTGTTTTTT
TRBJ2-7	.	TRBV6-5	.	CASLGRNNIYEQYF	TGTGCCAGCTTGGGTCGGAACAACATCTACGAGCAGTACTTC
TRBJ2-1	.	TRBV27	.	CASSLIGLGSYNEQFF	TGTGCCAGCAGTTTGATCGGGCTGGGATCCTACAATGAGCAGTTCTTC
TRBJ2-1	.	TRBV10-3	.	CAISDSEGRGNEQFF	TGTGCCATCAGTGATTCGGAAGGAAGGGGCAATGAGCAGTTCTTC
TRBJ2-7	.	TRBV5-4	.	CASSLPTGYEQYF	TGTGCCAGCAGCCTCCCCACTGGTTACGAGCAGTACTTC
TRBJ2-3	TRBD2	TRBV19	.	CASRGGNSGTDTQYF	TGTGCCAGTAGGGGGGGGAACAGTGGGACGGATACGCAGTATTTT
TRBJ2-5	.	TRBV7-3	.	CASSSPGSQETQYF	TGTGCCAGCAGTTCCCCCGGTTCCCAAGAGACCCAGTACTTC